This T cell receptor beta chain appears in the sequencing data of a study of blood T cell repertoires in COVID-19. Only in-frame clones appear in the TCRdb table, and some are missing; sequencing was by immunoSEQ multiplex PCR. The table lists almost 300,000 clones, approximately 86% of them singletons, with over 1% in the top ten. Trimming pared 1 base from V and 7 bases from J, leaving 17 bases between. This CDR3 region has 15 residues. CDR1 is MGHRA, CDR2 YSYEKL, per germline. The chain uses TRBV4-1 and TRBJ2-7, with TRBD2 as a possible D gene (6 bases). The sample comprised peripheral blood. This clonotype was sampled from a man aged 70-80 years with acute or convalescent COVID-19. The CDR3 protein is CASSQGRDPPEEQYF. The CDR3 nucleotides are TGCGCCAGCAGCCAAGGGAGGGATCCCCCTGAGGAGCAGTACTTC.